This entry lists 8 T cell receptor beta chains sequenced from one sample in a study of cytomegalovirus exposure and HLA in healthy donors. Both 60 Vbeta primers and 13 Jbeta primers went into the PCR. Repertoires were generated with immunoSEQ multiplex PCR, while TCRdb's copy carries only in-frame clones and drops some. Of roughly 110,000 clones detected, under 80% appear once; the ten largest clones hold roughly 3.6%. Material: PBMCs. Every receptor here comes from a man between 60 and 70 years old in good health and CMV-seronegative.

This clone was counted a single time. The chain employs TRBV11-2 and TRBJ1-1, with a weak D call TRBD1 (6 bases). With 5 bases removed from V and 1 base from J, the gap between germline ends came to 20 bases. The CDR3 sequence is 17 residues long. From germline, CDR1 is SGHAT and CDR2 FQNNGV. The CDR3 sequence: CASSVDSSGLWNTEAFF. CDR3 coding DNA: TGTGCCAGCAGCGTGGACAGCTCTGGTCTATGGAACACTGAAGCTTTCTTT.

The table lists this clone with a few counts. The chain uses TRBV9 and TRBJ2-1; 8 bases line up with TRBD1. Looked up from germline, CDR1 is SGDLS and CDR2 is YYNGEE. Trimming took 0 bases from V and 4 from J; bases not matched to a gene: 3. This CDR3 contains 15 residues. CDR3 sequence reads: CASSVEGQEYNEQFF. CDR3 coding DNA: TGTGCCAGCAGCGTAGAGGGACAGGAATACAATGAGCAGTTCTTC. Together with reference TRBV9 and TRBJ2-1, the CDR3 gives the full variable domain: DSGVTQTPKHLITATGQRVTLRCSPRSGDLSVYWYQQSLDQGLQFLIQYYNGEERAKGNILERFSAQQFPDLHSELNLSSLELGDSALYFCASSVEGQEYNEQFFGPGTRLTVL.

Written as DNA, the CDR3 is TGTGCCACCAGCAGTGACAGGGTTCAACTAAATTCACCCCTCCACTTT. This encodes CATSSDRVQLNSPLHF. The chain is built from TRBV15 and TRBJ1-6, with TRBD1 identical over 7 bases. Trimming removed 3 bases from V and 7 bases from J; junction bases left unmatched: 9. The length of the CDR3 is 16 residues. Germline CDR1 LNHNV, CDR2 YYDKDF (reference sequence).

The chain recombines TRBV29-1 with TRBJ1-2; TRBD1 matches 7 bases. This CDR3 is 11 amino acids long. Trimming cost V 2 bases and J 7 bases; bases outside gene matches: 1. The germline CDR1 and CDR2 sequences are SQVTM and ANQGSEA. CDR3 sequence (DNA): TGCAGCGTTGAAACAGGGGTTGGCTACACCTTC. Translating it yields CSVETGVGYTF.

The chain links TRBV7-9 to TRBJ2-2, with a weak D call TRBD2 (7 bases). Germline CDR1 and CDR2: SEHNR and FQNEAQ (reference sequence). V was pared by 7 bases and J by 3 bases, with 15 bases between. This CDR3 comprises 15 residues. CDR3 region: CASTPGGGDTGELFF. Here the CDR3 DNA reads TGTGCCAGCACCCCGGGCGGGGGCGACACCGGGGAGCTGTTTTTT. The full variable domain, completed using reference TRBV7-9 and TRBJ2-2, is DTGVSQNPRHKITKRGQNVTFRCDPISEHNRLYWYRQTLGQGPEFLTYFQNEAQLEKSRLLSDRFSAERPKGSFSTLEIQRTEQGDSAMYLCASTPGGGDTGELFFGEGSRLTVL.

The chain couples TRBV7-3 to TRBJ2-5; 9 bases are a match to TRBD1. In germline, CDR1 is SGHTA, CDR2 FQGTGA. V shed 5 bases, J shed 5 bases, and the junction held 9 bases outside the gene matches. This CDR3 spans 15 amino acids. The CDR3 spells CASSQQGAIGETQYF. In DNA form, the CDR3 reads TGTGCCAGCAGCCAACAGGGGGCGATTGGGGAGACCCAGTACTTC. Looking up the rest from reference TRBV7-3 and TRBJ2-5 gives the full variable domain: GAGVSQTPSNKVTEKGKYVELRCDPISGHTALYWYRQSLGQGPEFLIYFQGTGAADDSGLPNDRFFAVRPEGSVSTLKIQRTERGDSAVYLCASSQQGAIGETQYFGPGTRLLVL.

The chain is built from TRBV2 and TRBJ2-5; D is perhaps TRBD1 (5 bases). V was clipped by 6 bases and J by 2 bases, with 10 bases between them. CDR1 is SNHLY, CDR2 FYNNEI, per germline. The CDR3 consists of 13 residues. The CDR3 DNA reads as TGTGCCAGCAGGTACAGGCCGCAAGAGACCCAGTACTTC. Protein sequence: CASRYRPQETQYF.

The V call is TRBV28, the J call TRBJ2-5; 10 bases map to TRBD2. The CDR3 extends over 15 amino acids. Germline V gene sequence: CDR1 MDHEN, CDR2 SYDVKM. The V gene end was trimmed by 5 bases and the J gene end by 3 bases; junction bases not matched to a gene: 6. CDR3 DNA: TGTGCCAGCAGTGAGAGCGGGGGGGCGAAAGAGACCCAGTACTTC. It is translated as CASSESGGAKETQYF.